There are a few counts of the clone carrying this T cell receptor beta chain. Its specificity is not known. The second PCR ran roughly 7 to 11 cycles with a sample-barcoded 5' primer and J-beta primers. Each single sample gave us at least 2.5 million CDR3-containing paired-end reads. MiXCR was run by TCRdb on the 5' RACE reads, yielding one entry per CDR3 protein. The sample records around 1.7 million distinct CDR3 sequences, about 28% being singletons. This sample was included in a study of blood T cells in healthy people across ages. The CDR3 runs 16 residues. Germline CDR1 reads SGHTA; CDR2 reads FQGNSA. Trimming pared 5 bases from V and 8 bases from J, leaving 25 bases between. The study, taken as a whole, reports: Naive and antigen-experienced cells were not separated, limiting conclusive comparison.

V gene TRBV7-2 combines with J gene TRBJ2-7; possible D gene TRBD2, 6 bases. Sequencing used blood. The receptor was derived from a woman aged 30 to 39 in good health. In DNA, the CDR3 is TGTGCCAGCAGCCCCCTCGGGGAGACGGGGGTTACGCAGCAGTACTTC. Translating it yields CASSPLGETGVTQQYF. The full variable domain, rest sourced from reference TRBV7-2 and TRBJ2-7, is GAGVSQSPSNKVTEKGKDVELRCDPISGHTALYWYRQSLGQGLEFLIYFQGNSAPDKSGLPSDRFSAERTGGSVSTLTIQRTQQEDSAVYLCASSPLGETGVTQQYFGPGTRLTVT.